A single sample is the source of the 25 T cell receptor beta chains below, sequenced in a study of blood T cells in healthy people across ages. A second about 6 to 12 cycle PCR used barcoded and J-beta primers. TCRdb reprocessed the 5' RACE reads with MiXCR, giving one entry per CDR3 protein. The sample has some 290,000 distinct CDR3 sequences, about 25% seen once. Input material: blood. These TCRs come from a woman in her sixties or seventies in good health.

The V gene is TRBV20-1, the J gene TRBJ2-3; D not certain. This CDR3 comprises 16 residues. V was cut by 0 bases and J by 2 bases, with 15 bases left in between. The germline gives CDR1 DFQATT, CDR2 SNEGSKA (reference sequence). The chain's CDR3 is CSARDSGNSPTDTQYF. The CDR3 bases are TGCAGTGCTAGAGATAGTGGGAACTCCCCCACAGATACGCAGTATTTT.

V usage is TRBV7-9 and J usage is TRBJ1-5, with TRBD1 matching over 9 bases. V trimming: 4 bases; J trimming: 5 bases; junction bases outside the gene matches: 3. The germline V gene has CDR1 SEHNR and CDR2 FQNEAQ (reference sequence). The CDR3 is made up of 14 amino acids. The CDR3 DNA reads as TGTGCCAGCAGCTCACAGGGGGCCTATCAGCCCCAGCATTTT. Amino acid sequence: CASSSQGAYQPQHF.

The rearrangement uses TRBV2 and TRBJ1-4; D is uncertain. This CDR3 is 12 amino acids long. CDR1 is SNHLY and CDR2 is FYNNEI in the germline V gene. V dropped 8 bases and J dropped 5 bases, with 9 bases sitting between them. CDR3: CASRETNEKLFF. DNA of the CDR3: TGTGCCAGCCGCGAGACGAATGAAAAACTGTTTTTT.

The rearrangement joins TRBV20-1 to TRBJ1-5, with a possible D match to TRBD1 (6 bases). With 0 bases removed from V and 0 bases from J, the gap between germline ends came to 9 bases. This CDR3 region has 15 residues. Per the germline V gene, CDR1 is DFQATT and CDR2 is SNEGSKA (reference sequence). The CDR3 DNA sequence: TGCAGTGCTAGAGATCCAGGGGCTAGCAATCAGCCCCAGCATTTT. It codes for CSARDPGASNQPQHF.

V is TRBV7-3 and J is TRBJ2-5; D not resolved. Germline-derived CDR1 and CDR2 are SGHTA and FQGTGA. Trimming took 2 bases from V and 5 from J, leaving 9 bases between them. CDR3 length equals 13 residues. In nucleotides, the CDR3 is TGTGCCAGCAGCTTAGGGGTTGAGGAGACCCAGTACTTC. Translated, it gives CASSLGVEETQYF.

This clonotype has a handful of counts. The chain employs TRBV28 and TRBJ2-5; the D gene is possibly TRBD2 (5 bases). The germline V gene encodes CDR1 MDHEN and CDR2 SYDVKM. Trimming pared 5 bases from V and 11 bases from J, leaving 12 bases between. This CDR3 is 11 amino acids long. The CDR3 loop reads CASSVEGEQYF. The DNA of the CDR3 is TGTGCCAGCAGTGTCGAGGGTGAGCAGTACTTC.

This clonotype was observed a few times. V usage is TRBV27 and J usage is TRBJ1-1; TRBD1 agrees at 11 bases. This CDR3 comprises 15 residues. Germline CDR1 MNHEY, CDR2 SMNVEV (reference sequence). V shed 3 bases and J 2 bases; nucleotides not matched to a gene: 2. Here the CDR3 reads CASSLGTGGNTEAFF. CDR3 sequence (DNA): TGTGCCAGCAGTTTGGGGACAGGGGGTAACACTGAAGCTTTCTTT.

Of note for this clonotype: The germline gene is not matched at one end of the junction; a read error may be the cause. The chain employs TRBV20-1 and TRBJ2-3; D call uncertain. The CDR3 has 12 residues. The germline CDR1 and CDR2 sequences are DFQATT and SNEGSKA (reference sequence). CDR3 residues: CSAGEAPDTQYF. The CDR3 nucleotides are TGCAGTGCTGGAGAAGCCCCAGATACGCAGTATTTT.

This clonotype was counted a single time. The V gene is TRBV4-3, the J gene TRBJ2-7; D ambiguous. There are 15 residues in the CDR3. Per germline, CDR1 LGHNA and CDR2 YSLEER. Deletions cut 0 bases from V and 5 bases from J, with 14 bases between. The CDR3 DNA is TGCGCCAGCAGCCAAGATGTAGAGATGGTTGACGAGCAGTACTTC. It translates to CASSQDVEMVDEQYF.

V and J are TRBV12-3 or TRBV12-4 and TRBJ2-1, with TRBD2 matching 7 bases. The ends lost 4 bases at V and 6 bases at J; junction bases unmatched: 6. The CDR3 sequence is 14 residues long. CDR3 amino acids: CASSSSGRPNEQFF. CDR3 coding DNA: TGTGCCAGCAGTTCTAGCGGAAGACCCAATGAGCAGTTCTTC.

This clonotype appeared a few times. This sequence joins TRBV11-2 and TRBJ2-5; D is unclear. Trimming took off 3 bases at V and 5 bases at J, with 10 bases between the two ends. This CDR3 is built from 13 residues. The germline gives CDR1 SGHAT, CDR2 FQNNGV. CDR3 sequence reads: CASSLVLQETQYF. The CDR3, as DNA: TGTGCCAGCAGCTTGGTTCTGCAGGAGACCCAGTACTTC.

V gene TRBV3-1 combines with J gene TRBJ2-7; 9 nucleotides align to TRBD2. The CDR3 spans 16 residues. Germline assignment: CDR1 LGHDT and CDR2 YNNKEL (reference sequence). J was trimmed by 2 bases and V by 0 bases; bases with no gene match: 5. CDR3 in DNA: TGTGCCAGCAGCCAAGATCCAGCGGGAGGAACCTACGAGCAGTACTTC. This encodes CASSQDPAGGTYEQYF.

The sample holds many counts of this clonotype. The rearrangement uses TRBV5-1 and TRBJ2-1; the match to TRBD2 covers 7 bases. V shed 4 bases, J shed 6 bases, and the junction held 13 bases outside the gene matches. CDR1 and CDR2 from the germline V gene are SGHRS and YFSETQ. The CDR3 contains 16 residues. CDR3 bases: TGCGCCAGCAGCATATACGGACTAGTTGAGAGCAATGAGCAGTTCTTC. This encodes CASSIYGLVESNEQFF. Full variable domain (outside the CDR3, taken from reference TRBV5-1 and TRBJ2-1): KAGVTQTPRYLIKTRGQQVTLSCSPISGHRSVSWYQQTPGQGLQFLFEYFSETQRNKGNFPGRFSGRQFSNSRSEMNVSTLELGDSALYLCASSIYGLVESNEQFFGPGTRLTVL.

This clonotype was seen many times. V gene TRBV20-1 combines with J gene TRBJ2-5; tentative D call: TRBD1 (6 bases). V dropped 0 bases and J dropped 7 bases, with 15 bases sitting between them. Germline values: CDR1 DFQATT, CDR2 SNEGSKA (reference sequence). This CDR3 spans 14 amino acids. In DNA, the CDR3 is TGCAGTGCTAGAGATAGGCAGGGGTCTGGGACCCAGTACTTC. It codes for CSARDRQGSGTQYF.

The chain combines TRBV6-5 with TRBJ2-1; a possible D gene is TRBD2 (6 bases). This CDR3 is built from 13 residues. Trimming removed 6 bases at V and 7 bases at J, with 13 bases between. Germline loops: CDR1 MNHEY, CDR2 SVGAGI. CDR3 residues: CASSRVGGNEQFF. The CDR3 DNA reads as TGTGCCAGCAGCCGCGTCGGGGGAAATGAGCAGTTCTTC.

This clonotype was detected a few times. This chain uses TRBV15 with TRBJ1-1, with D uncertain. V was clipped by 0 bases and J by 4 bases, with 12 bases between them. Germline V gene data show CDR1 as LNHNV and CDR2 as YYDKDF (reference sequence). This CDR3 has 15 amino acids. This CDR3 reads CATSRDRGPGTEAFF. For the CDR3, the DNA is TGTGCCACCAGCAGAGATCGTGGGCCGGGCACTGAAGCTTTCTTT.

This clonotype was seen at least ten times. The chain is built from TRBV29-1 and TRBJ2-7; D call uncertain. The ends were cut back, 4 bases at V and 3 bases at J, with 7 bases in the middle. CDR1 and CDR2 (germline): SQVTM, ANQGSEA. The CDR3 consists of 11 residues. The CDR3 coding sequence is TGCAGCGTTGGGCTTAGCTACGAGCAGTACTTC. Translation: CSVGLSYEQYF.

This clonotype appeared a few times. The chain is built from TRBV11-1 and TRBJ2-2; TRBD2 agrees at 7 bases. Germline CDR1 SGHAT, CDR2 FQDESV (reference sequence). The CDR3 extends over 17 amino acids. The ends lost 0 bases at V and 1 base at J; junction bases unmatched: 5. The CDR3 bases are TGTGCCAGCAGCTTAGCGTTGCAGCGGGAGAACACCGGGGAGCTGTTTTTT. Residues: CASSLALQRENTGELFF. The full variable domain, completed using reference TRBV11-1 and TRBJ2-2, is EAEVAQSPRYKITEKSQAVAFWCDPISGHATLYWYRQILGQGPELLVQFQDESVVDDSQLPKDRFSAERLKGVDSTLKIQPAELGDSAMYLCASSLALQRENTGELFFGEGSRLTVL.

This clonotype was seen only a few times. The genes are TRBV29-1 and TRBJ2-5; the D gene is possibly TRBD1 (6 bases). The CDR3 is made up of 13 amino acids. Germline CDR1 SQVTM, CDR2 ANQGSEA. Trimming removed 5 bases from V and 3 bases from J, with 13 bases in between. CDR3 loop: CSVYRDNKETQYF. The CDR3 region has the DNA TGCAGCGTTTACCGGGACAACAAAGAGACCCAGTACTTC.

This chain uses TRBV29-1 with TRBJ1-2, with unresolved D. The V gene's germline CDR1 is SQVTM and CDR2 ANQGSEA. The CDR3 consists of 20 residues. V was cut by 3 bases and J by 2 bases, with 31 bases left in between. The CDR3 DNA reads as TGCAGCGTTGAGCCAAACGGTGGAGTAAATCCCCTACAGAGAAACTATGGCTACACCTTC. This sequence encodes CSVEPNGGVNPLQRNYGYTF.

This chain links TRBV5-6 with TRBJ1-1; no reliable D call. Trimming removed 2 bases from V and 6 bases from J, with 14 bases in between. CDR3 length: 14 amino acids. Germline CDR1 reads SGHDT; CDR2 reads YYEEEE. The CDR3 loop reads CASSLRGRAPEAFF. CDR3 DNA: TGTGCCAGCAGCTTACGAGGCCGGGCCCCTGAAGCTTTCTTT.

There are many counts of this clonotype. The rearrangement uses TRBV28 and TRBJ1-2; D call uncertain. Germline V gene lookup returns CDR1 MDHEN and CDR2 SYDVKM. V was trimmed by 4 bases and J by 8 bases, leaving 11 bases between them. There are 12 residues in the CDR3. The CDR3 spells CASSSLQAGYTF. The CDR3 nucleotides read TGTGCCAGCAGTTCCCTCCAAGCAGGCTACACCTTC.

The sample holds a few counts of this clonotype. The chain combines TRBV3-1 with TRBJ2-3; 12 nucleotides align to TRBD2. Germline V gene lookup returns CDR1 LGHDT and CDR2 YNNKEL (reference sequence). The CDR3 consists of 17 residues. V trimming: 1 base; J trimming: 8 bases; junction bases outside the gene matches: 10. The CDR3 coding sequence is TGTGCCAGCAGCCAAGGACCTAGCGGGAGGGCCTCCGGTACGCAGTATTTT. It translates to CASSQGPSGRASGTQYF.

This clonotype occurred a few times. CDR3 region: CAISADPYEQYF. The CDR3 DNA is TGTGCCATCAGTGCGGACCCCTACGAGCAGTACTTC. This chain connects TRBV10-3 to TRBJ2-7; D ambiguous. This CDR3 region has 12 residues. CDR1 and CDR2 from the germline V gene are ENHRY and SYGVKD. Trimming removed 4 bases at V and 2 bases at J, with 6 bases between.

The chain joins TRBV27 to TRBJ2-7; the D is unclear. Looked up from germline, CDR1 is MNHEY and CDR2 is SMNVEV (reference sequence). The CDR3 sequence is 12 residues long. The germline V and J ends were trimmed by 8 bases and 4 bases, with 12 bases remaining between them. The CDR3 protein is CASFNWPYEQYF. The CDR3 DNA follows: TGTGCCAGCTTCAATTGGCCATACGAGCAGTACTTC.